This record covers a single T cell receptor beta chain. The data belong to a study of cytomegalovirus exposure and HLA in healthy donors. The germline V and J ends were trimmed by 0 bases and 0 bases, with 9 bases remaining between them. This CDR3 comprises 15 residues. CDR1 and CDR2 (germline): SGHRS, YFSETQ. Libraries were prepared by immunoSEQ multiplex PCR; TCRdb keeps only in-frame clonotypes and omits some of them. The profile shows around 58,000 clones, around 89% of them singletons. The chain uses TRBV5-1 and TRBJ1-1; D gene uncertain. The TCR sequence derives from a young woman in good health and CMV-seronegative. The specimen was PBMCs. CDR3 amino acids: CASSLVQSLNTEAFF. Written as DNA, the CDR3 is TGCGCCAGCAGCTTGGTACAGTCATTGAACACTGAAGCTTTCTTT.